This T cell receptor beta chain emerged from a study of T cells in Graves' hyperthyroidism and ophthalmopathy. It was RNA transcripts that yielded the amplified TCR beta CDR3 regions. Initially, a first-round RT-PCR of the TCR CDR3 employed the HTBI primer set. TCRdb redid the calling of the multiplex PCR reads with MiXCR, one entry per CDR3 protein. The table lists some 800,000 distinct CDR3 sequences, roughly 40% of them singletons. Lactation, pregnancy, other autoimmune disease or uncontrolled infection excluded patients. This clonotype was seen only a few times. The CDR3 sequence is 12 residues long. Trimming removed 4 bases from V and 5 bases from J, with 8 bases in between. Germline CDR1 reads SNHLY; CDR2 reads FYNNEI.

The sample taken for sequencing was blood. The V and J genes are TRBV2 and TRBJ2-5; D gene ambiguous. This clonotype was obtained from a man in his late teens or twenties with Graves' hyperthyroidism. The chain's CDR3 is CASSASLETQYF. DNA of the CDR3: TGTGCCAGCAGTGCCTCCCTTGAGACCCAGTACTTC.